A single sample gave rise to the 7 T cell receptor beta chains below, sequenced in a study of T cell changes during pregnancy in multiple sclerosis. The protocol was immunoSEQ multiplex PCR, while the TCRdb copy is restricted to in-frame clones and leaves out a portion. In the table there are some 71,000 clones, roughly 94% of which are singletons. The specimen was peripheral blood, collected after pregnancy. These receptor sequences come from a female donor with multiple sclerosis, enrolled in a pregnancy study.

This chain uses TRBV5-4 with TRBJ2-1, with TRBD2 matching over 9 bases. The CDR3 extends over 16 amino acids. The ends lost 0 bases at V and 5 bases at J; junction bases unmatched: 6. The germline V gene has CDR1 SGHNT and CDR2 YYREEE (reference sequence). Written as DNA, the CDR3 is TGTGCCAGCAGCTTGGCGGTGACTAGCGGAAACAATGAGCAGTTCTTC. Protein: CASSLAVTSGNNEQFF. The full variable domain, rest sourced from reference TRBV5-4 and TRBJ2-1, is ETGVTQSPTHLIKTRGQQVTLRCSSQSGHNTVSWYQQALGQGPQFIFQYYREEENGRGNFPPRFSGLQFPNYSSELNVNALELDDSALYLCASSLAVTSGNNEQFFGPGTRLTVL.

The rearrangement links TRBV4-3 to TRBJ2-3; 7 bases fit TRBD1. V lost 0 bases and J lost 4; bases outside the gene matches: 16. CDR3 length: 19 amino acids. The germline V gene encodes CDR1 LGHNA and CDR2 YSLEER. Written as DNA, the CDR3 is TGCGCCAGCAGCCAAGAACGGTTGGCAGGGGGAAACAGGGCAGATACGCAGTATTTT. Protein product: CASSQERLAGGNRADTQYF.

This clone appeared once. V is TRBV19 and J is TRBJ2-1; D uncertain. V lost 1 base and J lost 5, with 6 bases in between. Germline lookup yields CDR1 LNHDA and CDR2 SQIVND (reference sequence). This CDR3 comprises 13 residues. As DNA, the CDR3 is TGTGCCAGTAGTATAGGGGCGAACAATGAGCAGTTCTTC. This encodes CASSIGANNEQFF.

This clone was counted a single time. The chain has TRBV25-1 and TRBJ2-3, with a possible D match to TRBD2 (5 bases). Germline CDR1 reads MGHDK; CDR2 reads SYGVNS. The CDR3 has 16 residues. The V and J ends lost 4 bases and 1 base respectively, with 15 bases between them. The CDR3 nucleotides are TGTGCCAGCAGTGGGCCCGCCCTCGGGGGCACAGATACGCAGTATTTT. Translated: CASSGPALGGTDTQYF. The full variable domain, completed using reference TRBV25-1 and TRBJ2-3, is EADIYQTPRYLVIGTGKKITLECSQTMGHDKMYWYQQDPGMELHLIHYSYGVNSTEKGDLSSESTVSRIRTEHFPLTLESARPSHTSQYLCASSGPALGGTDTQYFGPGTRLTVL.

This clone appeared a single time. CDR3 sequence reads: CASSGPSPLMREQFF. Here the CDR3 DNA reads TGTGCCAGCAGCGGCCCGTCTCCGCTTATGAGGGAGCAGTTCTTC. This chain links TRBV5-4 with TRBJ2-1; no firm D call. The CDR3 extends over 15 amino acids. Germline lookup yields CDR1 SGHNT and CDR2 YYREEE (reference sequence). Trimming shortened V by 4 bases and J by 10 bases, and 21 bases separated the two germline ends.

V gene TRBV9 combines with J gene TRBJ2-5, with TRBD2 as a possible D gene (6 bases). CDR3 length equals 16 residues. Trimming left V 0 bases short and J 1 base short, with 13 bases between. The germline V gene encodes CDR1 SGDLS and CDR2 YYNGEE. The CDR3: CASSVGLAASQETQYF. CDR3 DNA sequence: TGTGCCAGCAGCGTAGGCTTAGCGGCGAGCCAAGAGACCCAGTACTTC. Combining the CDR3 with reference TRBV9 and TRBJ2-5 gives the whole variable domain DSGVTQTPKHLITATGQRVTLRCSPRSGDLSVYWYQQSLDQGLQFLIQYYNGEERAKGNILERFSAQQFPDLHSELNLSSLELGDSALYFCASSVGLAASQETQYFGPGTRLLVL.

The chain uses TRBV6-5 and TRBJ1-1, with 8 positions matching TRBD1. This CDR3 comprises 14 residues. Trimming removed 6 bases from V and 2 bases from J; junction bases left unmatched: 5. Germline CDR1 and CDR2: MNHEY and SVGAGI. CDR3 protein: CASSLDRDNTEAFF. The DNA for the CDR3 is TGTGCCAGCAGCCTGGACAGGGATAACACTGAAGCTTTCTTT.